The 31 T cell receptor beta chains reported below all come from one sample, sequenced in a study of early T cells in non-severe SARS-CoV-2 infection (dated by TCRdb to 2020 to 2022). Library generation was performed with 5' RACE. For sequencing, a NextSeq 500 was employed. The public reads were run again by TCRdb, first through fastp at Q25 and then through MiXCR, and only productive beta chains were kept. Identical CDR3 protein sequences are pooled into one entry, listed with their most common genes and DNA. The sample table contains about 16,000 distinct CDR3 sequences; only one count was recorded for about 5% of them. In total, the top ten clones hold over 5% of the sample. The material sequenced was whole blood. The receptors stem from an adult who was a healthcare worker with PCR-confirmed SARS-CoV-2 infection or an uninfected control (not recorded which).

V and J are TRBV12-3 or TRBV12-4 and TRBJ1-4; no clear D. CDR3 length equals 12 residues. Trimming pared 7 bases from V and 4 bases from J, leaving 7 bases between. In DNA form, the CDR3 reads TGTGCCAGCAAAGGTTTTAATGAAAAACTGTTTTTT. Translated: CASKGFNEKLFF.

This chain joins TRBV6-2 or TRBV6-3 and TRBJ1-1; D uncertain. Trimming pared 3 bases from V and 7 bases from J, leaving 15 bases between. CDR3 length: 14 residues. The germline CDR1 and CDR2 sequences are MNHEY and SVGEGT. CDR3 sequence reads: CASSYSPESSEAFF. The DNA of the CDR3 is TGTGCCAGCAGTTATTCCCCGGAGTCCAGTGAAGCTTTCTTT.

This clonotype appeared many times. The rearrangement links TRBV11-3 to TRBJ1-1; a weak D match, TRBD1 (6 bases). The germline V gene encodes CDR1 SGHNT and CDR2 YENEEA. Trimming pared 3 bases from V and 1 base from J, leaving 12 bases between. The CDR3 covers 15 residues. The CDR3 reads CASSFETGSNTEAFF. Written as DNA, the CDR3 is TGTGCCAGCAGCTTCGAGACAGGTTCGAACACTGAAGCTTTCTTT. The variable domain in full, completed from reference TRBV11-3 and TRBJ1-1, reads EAGVVQSPRYKIIEKKQPVAFWCNPISGHNTLYWYLQNLGQGPELLIRYENEEAVDDSQLPKDRFSAERLKGVDSTLKIQPAELGDSAVYLCASSFETGSNTEAFFGQGTRLTVV.

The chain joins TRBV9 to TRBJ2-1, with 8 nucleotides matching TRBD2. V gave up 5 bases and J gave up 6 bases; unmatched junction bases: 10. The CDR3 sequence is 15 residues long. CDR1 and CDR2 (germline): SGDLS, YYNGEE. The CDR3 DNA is TGTGCCAGCAGACCAGCGGGAGCTGCGGGCAATGAGCAGTTCTTC. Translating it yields CASRPAGAAGNEQFF.

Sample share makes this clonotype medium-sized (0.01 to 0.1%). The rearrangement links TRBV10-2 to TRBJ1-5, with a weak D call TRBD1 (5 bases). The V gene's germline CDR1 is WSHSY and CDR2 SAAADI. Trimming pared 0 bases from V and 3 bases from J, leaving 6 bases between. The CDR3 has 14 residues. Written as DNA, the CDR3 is TGCGCCAGCAGTGAGTCAGGGGTCAATCAGCCCCAGCATTTT. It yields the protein CASSESGVNQPQHF.

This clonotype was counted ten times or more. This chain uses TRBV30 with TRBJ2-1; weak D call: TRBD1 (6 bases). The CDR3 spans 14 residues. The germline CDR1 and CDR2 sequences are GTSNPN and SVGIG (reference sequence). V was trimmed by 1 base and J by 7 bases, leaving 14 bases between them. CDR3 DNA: TGTGCCTGGAGTGGGGGCAGGGGACGAAATGAGCAGTTCTTC. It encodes CAWSGGRGRNEQFF.

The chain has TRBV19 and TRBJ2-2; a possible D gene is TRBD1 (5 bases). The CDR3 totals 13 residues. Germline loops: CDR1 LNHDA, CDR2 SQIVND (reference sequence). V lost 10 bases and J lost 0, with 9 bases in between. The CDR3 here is CATTDTNTGELFF. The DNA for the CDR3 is TGTGCCACCACGGACACGAACACCGGGGAGCTGTTTTTT.

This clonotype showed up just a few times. The CDR3 sequence: CAIKGKDTGELFF. CDR3 sequence (DNA): TGTGCCATCAAGGGGAAGGACACCGGGGAGCTGTTTTTT. V and J are TRBV10-3 and TRBJ2-2; D might be TRBD1 (5 bases). The germline CDR1 and CDR2 sequences are ENHRY and SYGVKD. This CDR3 comprises 13 residues. With 7 bases removed from V and 3 bases from J, the gap between germline ends came to 9 bases.

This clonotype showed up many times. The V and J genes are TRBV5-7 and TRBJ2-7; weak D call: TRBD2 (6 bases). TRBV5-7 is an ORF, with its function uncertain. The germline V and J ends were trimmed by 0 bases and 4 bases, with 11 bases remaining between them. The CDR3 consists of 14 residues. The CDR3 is CASSLEGGVYEQYF. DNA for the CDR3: TGTGCCAGCAGCTTGGAGGGAGGTGTTTACGAGCAGTACTTC.

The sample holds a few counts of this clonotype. The CDR3 protein is CSARYGTTSTDTQYF. The CDR3 DNA reads as TGCAGTGCTCGCTACGGGACTACCAGCACAGATACGCAGTATTTT. This sequence joins TRBV20-1 and TRBJ2-3; 7 nucleotides match TRBD2. CDR3 length: 15 amino acids. The germline V gene encodes CDR1 DFQATT and CDR2 SNEGSKA (reference sequence). Trimming took 5 bases from V and 0 from J; bases not matched to a gene: 8.

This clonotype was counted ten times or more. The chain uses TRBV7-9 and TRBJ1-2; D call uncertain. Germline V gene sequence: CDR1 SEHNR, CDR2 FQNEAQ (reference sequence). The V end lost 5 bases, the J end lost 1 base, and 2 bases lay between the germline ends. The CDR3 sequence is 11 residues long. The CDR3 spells CASSLNYGYTF. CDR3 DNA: TGTGCCAGCAGCCTTAACTATGGCTACACCTTC.

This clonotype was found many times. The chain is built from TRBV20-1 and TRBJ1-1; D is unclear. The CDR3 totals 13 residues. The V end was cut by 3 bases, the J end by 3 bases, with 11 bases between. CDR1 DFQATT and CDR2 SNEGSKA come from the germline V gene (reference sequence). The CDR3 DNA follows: TGCAGTGCTAGCGTTGGGCGTGACACTGAAGCTTTCTTT. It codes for CSASVGRDTEAFF.

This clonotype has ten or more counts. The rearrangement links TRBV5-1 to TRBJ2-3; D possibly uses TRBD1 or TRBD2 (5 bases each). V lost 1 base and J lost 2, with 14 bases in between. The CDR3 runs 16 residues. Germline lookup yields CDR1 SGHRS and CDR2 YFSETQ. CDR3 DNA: TGCGCCAGCAGCTTGAAAGGTCAGGGACCCACAGATACGCAGTATTTT. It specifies CASSLKGQGPTDTQYF.

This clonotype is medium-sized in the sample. DNA of the CDR3: TGCAGTGCTAGGGACCCGACTAGCGGGAGTACTGGGGCCAACGTCCTGACTTTC. Translating it yields CSARDPTSGSTGANVLTF. This rearrangement joins TRBV20-1 to TRBJ2-6, with TRBD2 matching 12 bases. This CDR3 is built from 18 residues. Trimming at V came to 3 bases and at J to 2 bases, leaving 8 bases not matched to a gene. Germline lookup yields CDR1 DFQATT and CDR2 SNEGSKA (reference sequence).

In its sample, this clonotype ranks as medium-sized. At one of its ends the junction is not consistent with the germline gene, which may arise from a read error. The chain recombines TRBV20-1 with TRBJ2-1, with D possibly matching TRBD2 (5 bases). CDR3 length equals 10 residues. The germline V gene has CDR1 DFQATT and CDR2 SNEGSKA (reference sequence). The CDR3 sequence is CSARGGEQFF. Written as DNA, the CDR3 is TGCAGTGCCAGAGGCGGGGAGCAGTTCTTC.

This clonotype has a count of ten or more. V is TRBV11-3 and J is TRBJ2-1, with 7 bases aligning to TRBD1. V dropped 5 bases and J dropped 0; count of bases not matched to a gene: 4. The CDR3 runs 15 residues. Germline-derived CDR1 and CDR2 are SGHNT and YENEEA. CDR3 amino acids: CASSQNRGSYNEQFF. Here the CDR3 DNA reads TGTGCCAGCAGCCAAAACAGGGGCTCCTACAATGAGCAGTTCTTC.

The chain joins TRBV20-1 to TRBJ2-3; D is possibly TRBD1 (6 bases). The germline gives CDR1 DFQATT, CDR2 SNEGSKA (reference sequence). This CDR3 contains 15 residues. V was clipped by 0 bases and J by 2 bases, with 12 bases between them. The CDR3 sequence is CSARDMAGATDTQYF. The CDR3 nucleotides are TGCAGTGCTAGAGATATGGCAGGGGCCACAGATACGCAGTATTTT.

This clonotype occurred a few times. CDR3: CASSEGADHEQFF. The CDR3 DNA follows: TGTGCCAGCAGTGAAGGGGCGGACCATGAGCAGTTCTTC. This sequence joins TRBV2 and TRBJ2-1, with D unresolved. Germline CDR1 and CDR2: SNHLY and FYNNEI. There are 13 residues in the CDR3. Trimming removed 1 base at V and 8 bases at J, with 9 bases between.

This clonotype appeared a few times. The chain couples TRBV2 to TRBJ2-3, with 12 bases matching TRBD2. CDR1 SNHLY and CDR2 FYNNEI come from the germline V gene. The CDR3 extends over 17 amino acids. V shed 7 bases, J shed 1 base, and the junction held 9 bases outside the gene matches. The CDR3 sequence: CASTALAGGPGTDTQYF. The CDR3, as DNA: TGTGCCAGCACTGCCCTAGCGGGAGGGCCAGGCACAGATACGCAGTATTTT.

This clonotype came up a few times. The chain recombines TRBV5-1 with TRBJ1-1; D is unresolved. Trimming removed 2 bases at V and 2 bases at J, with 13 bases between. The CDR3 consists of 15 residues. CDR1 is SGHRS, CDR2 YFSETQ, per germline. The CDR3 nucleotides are TGCGCCAGCAGCTTTGGCCAGCCGATAAACACTGAAGCTTTCTTT. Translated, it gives CASSFGQPINTEAFF.

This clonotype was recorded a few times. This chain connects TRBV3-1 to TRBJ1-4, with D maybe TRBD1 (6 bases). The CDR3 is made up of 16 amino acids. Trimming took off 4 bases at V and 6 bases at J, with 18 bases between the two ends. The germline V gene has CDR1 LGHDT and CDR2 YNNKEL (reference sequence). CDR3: CASSPKRQDLHEKLFF. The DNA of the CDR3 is TGTGCCAGCAGCCCGAAACGACAGGACCTTCATGAAAAACTGTTTTTT.

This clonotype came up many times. The CDR3 reads CASSSQGTYNEQFF. CDR3 in DNA: TGTGCCAGCAGCTCACAGGGGACCTACAATGAGCAGTTCTTC. The chain is built from TRBV11-2 and TRBJ2-1; 7 nucleotides line up with TRBD1. This CDR3 region has 14 residues. The junction had 2 bases not matched to a gene; V was cut back by 4 bases and J by 2 bases. Germline lookup yields CDR1 SGHAT and CDR2 FQNNGV.

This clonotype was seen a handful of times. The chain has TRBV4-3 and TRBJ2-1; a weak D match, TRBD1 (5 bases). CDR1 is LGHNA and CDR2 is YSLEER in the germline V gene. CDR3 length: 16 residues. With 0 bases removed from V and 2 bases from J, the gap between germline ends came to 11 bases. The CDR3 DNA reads TGCGCCAGCAGCCAAGATAGGGGAACTACCTACAATGAGCAGTTCTTC. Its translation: CASSQDRGTTYNEQFF.

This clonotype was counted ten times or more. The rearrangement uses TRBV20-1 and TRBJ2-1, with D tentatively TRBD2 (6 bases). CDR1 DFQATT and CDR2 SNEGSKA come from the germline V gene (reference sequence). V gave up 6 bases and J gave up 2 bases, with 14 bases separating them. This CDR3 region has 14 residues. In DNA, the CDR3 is TGCAGTGCGGACGCGGGGTCGGCCTACAATGAGCAGTTCTTC. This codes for CSADAGSAYNEQFF.

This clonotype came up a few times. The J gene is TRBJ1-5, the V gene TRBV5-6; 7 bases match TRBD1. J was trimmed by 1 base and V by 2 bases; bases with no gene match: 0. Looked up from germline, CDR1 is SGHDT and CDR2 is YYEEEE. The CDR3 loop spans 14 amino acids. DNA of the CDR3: TGTGCCAGCAGCTTCAGGGGGAGCAATCAGCCCCAGCATTTT. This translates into CASSFRGSNQPQHF.

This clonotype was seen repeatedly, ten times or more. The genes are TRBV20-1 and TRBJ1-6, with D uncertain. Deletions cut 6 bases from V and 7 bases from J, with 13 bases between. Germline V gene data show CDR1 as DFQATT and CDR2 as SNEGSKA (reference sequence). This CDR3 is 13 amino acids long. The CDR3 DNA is TGCAGTGCCAACCCGACTAGGAATTCACCCCTCCACTTT. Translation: CSANPTRNSPLHF.

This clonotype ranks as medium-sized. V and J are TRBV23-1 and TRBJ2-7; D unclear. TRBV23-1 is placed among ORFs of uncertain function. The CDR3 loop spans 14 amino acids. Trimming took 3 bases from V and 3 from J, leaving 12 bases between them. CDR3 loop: CASSHPLDRYEQYV. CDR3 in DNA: TGCGCCAGCAGTCATCCCCTGGACCGCTACGAGCAGTACGTC.

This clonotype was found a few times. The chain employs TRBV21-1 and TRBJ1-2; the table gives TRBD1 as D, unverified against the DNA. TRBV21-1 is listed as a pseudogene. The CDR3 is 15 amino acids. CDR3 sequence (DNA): TGTGCCAGCAGCCTCCTCCTTCAGGGGCACTATGGCTACACCTTC. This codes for CASSLLLQGHYGYTF.

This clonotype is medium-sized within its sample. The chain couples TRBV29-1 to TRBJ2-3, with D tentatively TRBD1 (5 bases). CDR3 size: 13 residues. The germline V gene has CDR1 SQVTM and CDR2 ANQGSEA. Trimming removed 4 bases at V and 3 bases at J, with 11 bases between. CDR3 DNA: TGCAGCGTTGGAGACAGAATTACAGATACGCAGTATTTT. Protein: CSVGDRITDTQYF.

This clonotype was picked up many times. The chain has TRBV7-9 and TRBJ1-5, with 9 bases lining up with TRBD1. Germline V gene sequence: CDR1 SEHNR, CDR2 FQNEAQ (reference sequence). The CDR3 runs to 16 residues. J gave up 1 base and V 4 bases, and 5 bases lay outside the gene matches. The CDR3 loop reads CASSYSGTGSNQPQHF. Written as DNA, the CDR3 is TGTGCCAGCAGCTATTCCGGGACAGGGAGCAATCAGCCCCAGCATTTT.

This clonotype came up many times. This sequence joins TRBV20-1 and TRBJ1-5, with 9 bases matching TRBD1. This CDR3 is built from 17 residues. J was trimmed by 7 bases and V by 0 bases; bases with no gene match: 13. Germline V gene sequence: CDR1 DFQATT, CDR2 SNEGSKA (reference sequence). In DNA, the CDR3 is TGCAGTGCTAGAGATTTCCTCCGGGACAGGGATGGACAGCCCCAGCATTTT. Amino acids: CSARDFLRDRDGQPQHF.